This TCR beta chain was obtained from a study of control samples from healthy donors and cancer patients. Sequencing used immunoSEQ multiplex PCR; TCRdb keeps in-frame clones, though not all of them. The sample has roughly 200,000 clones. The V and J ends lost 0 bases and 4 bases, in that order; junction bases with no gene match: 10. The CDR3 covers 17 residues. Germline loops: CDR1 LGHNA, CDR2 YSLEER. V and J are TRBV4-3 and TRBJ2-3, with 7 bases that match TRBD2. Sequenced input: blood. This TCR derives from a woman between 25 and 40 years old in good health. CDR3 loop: CASSQDPSGGKADTQYF. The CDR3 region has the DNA TGCGCCAGCAGCCAAGATCCCTCCGGGGGGAAGGCAGATACGCAGTATTTT.